This T cell receptor (beta chain) derives from a study of blood T cell repertoires in COVID-19. Study at large: Acute and convalescent COVID-19 specimens originated in the United States, Italy and Spain. T cells, B-cell-depleted T cells, or PBMCs provided the cDNA or gDNA that served as material.

Method: immunoSEQ multiplex PCR; TCRdb's copy keeps in-frame clones and lacks some. The table shows approximately 100,000 clones, with over 75% occurring only once. Germline values: CDR1 ENHRY, CDR2 SYGVKD. The V end was cut by 8 bases, the J end by 4 bases, with 20 bases between. The CDR3 has 15 amino acids. The sequence was collected from a woman between 45 and 60 years old with acute or convalescent COVID-19. The chain carries TRBV10-3 and TRBJ2-5; D is perhaps TRBD1 (7 bases). The specimen was peripheral blood. The DNA of the CDR3 is TGTGCCATCGGGGGAGGACAGGCAAGGGGAGAGACCCAGTACTTC. As protein: CAIGGGQARGETQYF.